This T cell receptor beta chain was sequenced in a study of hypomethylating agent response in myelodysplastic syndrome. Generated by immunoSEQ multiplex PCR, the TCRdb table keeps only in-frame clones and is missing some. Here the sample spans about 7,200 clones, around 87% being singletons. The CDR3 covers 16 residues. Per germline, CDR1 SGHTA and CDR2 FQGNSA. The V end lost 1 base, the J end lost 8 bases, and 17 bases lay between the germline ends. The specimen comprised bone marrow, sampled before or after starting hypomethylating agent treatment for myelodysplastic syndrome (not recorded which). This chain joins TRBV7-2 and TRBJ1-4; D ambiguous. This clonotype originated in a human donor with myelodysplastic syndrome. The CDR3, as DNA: TGTGCCAGCAGCTTAGGGATGAGGGCAGGTCAAGAAAAACTGTTTTTT. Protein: CASSLGMRAGQEKLFF. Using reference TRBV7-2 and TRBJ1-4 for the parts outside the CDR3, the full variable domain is GAGVSQSPSNKVTEKGKDVELRCDPISGHTALYWYRQSLGQGLEFLIYFQGNSAPDKSGLPSDRFSAERTGGSVSTLTIQRTQQEDSAVYLCASSLGMRAGQEKLFFGSGTQLSVL.